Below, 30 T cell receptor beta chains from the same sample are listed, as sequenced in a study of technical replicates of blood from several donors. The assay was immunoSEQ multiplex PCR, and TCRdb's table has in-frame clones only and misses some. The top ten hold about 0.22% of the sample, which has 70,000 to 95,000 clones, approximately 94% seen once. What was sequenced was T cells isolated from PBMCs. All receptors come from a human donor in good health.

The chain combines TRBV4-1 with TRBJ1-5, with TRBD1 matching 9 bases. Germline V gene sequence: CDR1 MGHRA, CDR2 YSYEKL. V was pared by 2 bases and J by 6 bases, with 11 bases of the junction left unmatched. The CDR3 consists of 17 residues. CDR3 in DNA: TGCGCCAGCAGCCAACACCCGGGACAGGGTCGGGGTCAGCCCCAGCATTTT. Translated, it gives CASSQHPGQGRGQPQHF.

The CDR3 loop reads CASYNRDSYEQYF. CDR3 sequence (DNA): TGTGCCTCCTATAATCGGGATTCCTACGAGCAGTACTTC. This chain uses TRBV7-8 with TRBJ2-7; tentative D call: TRBD2 (5 bases). Trimming shortened V by 11 bases and J by 1 base, and 15 bases separated the two germline ends. In germline, CDR1 is SGHVS, CDR2 FQNEAQ. CDR3 size: 13 residues.

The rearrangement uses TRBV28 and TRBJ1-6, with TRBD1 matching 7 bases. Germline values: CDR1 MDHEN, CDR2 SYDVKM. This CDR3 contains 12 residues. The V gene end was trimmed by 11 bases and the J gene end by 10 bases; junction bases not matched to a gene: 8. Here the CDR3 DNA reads TGTGCCGCAAGACAGGGCGGGTCACCCCTCCACTTT. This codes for CAARQGGSPLHF.

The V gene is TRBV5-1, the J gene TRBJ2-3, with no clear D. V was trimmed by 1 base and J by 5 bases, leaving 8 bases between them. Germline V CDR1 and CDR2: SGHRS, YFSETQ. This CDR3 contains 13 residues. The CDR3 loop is CASSLRGKDTQYF. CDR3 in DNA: TGCGCCAGCAGCTTGAGAGGTAAAGATACGCAGTATTTT.

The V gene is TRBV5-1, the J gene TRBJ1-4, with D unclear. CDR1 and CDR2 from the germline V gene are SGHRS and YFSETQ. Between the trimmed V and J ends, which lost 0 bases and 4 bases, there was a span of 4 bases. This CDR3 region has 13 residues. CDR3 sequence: CASSLGVNEKLFF. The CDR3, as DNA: TGCGCCAGCAGCTTGGGCGTTAATGAAAAACTGTTTTTT.

Here the CDR3 reads CASSDWTGGSNQYF. In DNA form, the CDR3 reads TGTGCCAGCAGCGACTGGACAGGGGGCTCCAATCAGTACTTC. The chain employs TRBV11-2 and TRBJ2-4; 11 bases map to TRBD1. Trimming took 5 bases from V and 12 from J; bases not matched to a gene: 9. CDR3 length equals 14 residues. Germline CDR1 and CDR2: SGHAT and FQNNGV.

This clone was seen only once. In DNA form, the CDR3 reads TGTGCCAGCAGCTTATTAAATGAAAAACTGTTTTTT. This translates into CASSLLNEKLFF. The chain is built from TRBV5-8 and TRBJ1-4, with no clear D. CDR1 and CDR2 from the germline V gene are SGHTS and YDEGEE. CDR3 length equals 12 residues. The germline V and J ends were trimmed by 2 bases and 5 bases, with 4 bases remaining between them.

In nucleotides, the CDR3 is TGCGCCAGCAGTGAGTCACGGAGGGGACTAGCGGGACCGTTGACCGGGGAGCTGTTTTTT. This sequence encodes CASSESRRGLAGPLTGELFF. The chain combines TRBV10-1 with TRBJ2-2, with TRBD2 matching 13 bases. The CDR3 totals 20 residues. Trimming removed 0 bases from V and 5 bases from J; junction bases left unmatched: 12. From germline, CDR1 is WNHNN and CDR2 SYGVQD (reference sequence).

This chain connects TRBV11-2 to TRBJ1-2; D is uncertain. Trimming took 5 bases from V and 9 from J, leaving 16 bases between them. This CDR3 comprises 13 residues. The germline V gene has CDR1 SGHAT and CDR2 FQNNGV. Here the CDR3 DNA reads TGTGCCAGCAGCGACGGACTCTTGGACCGCTACACCTTC. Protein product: CASSDGLLDRYTF.

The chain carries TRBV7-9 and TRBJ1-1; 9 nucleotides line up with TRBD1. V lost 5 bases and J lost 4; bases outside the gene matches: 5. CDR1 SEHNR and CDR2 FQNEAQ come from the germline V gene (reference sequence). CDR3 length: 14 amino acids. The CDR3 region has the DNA TGTGCCAGCAGCGACACAGGGGGCGGCACTGAAGCTTTCTTT. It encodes CASSDTGGGTEAFF.

The CDR3 DNA reads TGTGCCAGCAGTGACGGGAGAGGAGATACGCAGTATTTT. Translating gives CASSDGRGDTQYF. The J gene is TRBJ2-3, the V gene TRBV2; a weak D match, TRBD2 (6 bases). The CDR3 is 13 residues long. Trimming cost V 3 bases and J 5 bases, with 9 bases left between them. Germline lookup yields CDR1 SNHLY and CDR2 FYNNEI.

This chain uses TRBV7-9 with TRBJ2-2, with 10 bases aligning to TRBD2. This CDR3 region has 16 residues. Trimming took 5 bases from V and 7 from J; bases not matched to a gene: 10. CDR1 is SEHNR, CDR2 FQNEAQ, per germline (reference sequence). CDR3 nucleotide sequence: TGTGCCAGCAGCCCAAGGGTTCTAGCGGGAGTCGGGGAGCTGTTTTTT. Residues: CASSPRVLAGVGELFF.

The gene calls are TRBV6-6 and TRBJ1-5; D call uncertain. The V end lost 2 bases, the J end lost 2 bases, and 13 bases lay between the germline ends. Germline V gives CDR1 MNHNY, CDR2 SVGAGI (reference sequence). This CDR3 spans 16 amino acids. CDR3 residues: CASSYVVPTGNQPQHF. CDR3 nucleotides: TGTGCCAGCAGTTACGTCGTCCCAACGGGCAATCAGCCCCAGCATTTT.

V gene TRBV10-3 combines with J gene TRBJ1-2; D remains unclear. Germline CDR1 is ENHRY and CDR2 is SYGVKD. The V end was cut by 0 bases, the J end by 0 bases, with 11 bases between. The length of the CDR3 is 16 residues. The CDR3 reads CAISESLGRANYGYTF. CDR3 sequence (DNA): TGTGCCATCAGTGAGTCGTTGGGGAGGGCTAACTATGGCTACACCTTC.

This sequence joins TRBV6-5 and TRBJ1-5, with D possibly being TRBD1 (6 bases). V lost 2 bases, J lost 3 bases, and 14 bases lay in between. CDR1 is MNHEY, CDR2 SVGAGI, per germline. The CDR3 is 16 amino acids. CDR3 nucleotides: TGTGCCAGCAGTTACGGGAGGGGGATTGCCAATCAGCCCCAGCATTTT. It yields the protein CASSYGRGIANQPQHF.

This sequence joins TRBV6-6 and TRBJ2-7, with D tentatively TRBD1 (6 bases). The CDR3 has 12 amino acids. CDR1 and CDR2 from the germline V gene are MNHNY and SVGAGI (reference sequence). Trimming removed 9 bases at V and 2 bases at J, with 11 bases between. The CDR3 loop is CASSTGTYEQYF. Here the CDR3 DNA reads TGTGCCAGTTCGACAGGAACCTACGAGCAGTACTTC.

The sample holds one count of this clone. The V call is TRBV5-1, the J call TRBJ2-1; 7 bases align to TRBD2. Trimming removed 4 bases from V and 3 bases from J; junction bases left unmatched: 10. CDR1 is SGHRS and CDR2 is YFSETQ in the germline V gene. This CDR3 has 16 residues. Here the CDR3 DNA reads TGCGCCAGCAGCCGGGGAGGCGGGGAGGGCTACAATGAGCAGTTCTTC. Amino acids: CASSRGGGEGYNEQFF.

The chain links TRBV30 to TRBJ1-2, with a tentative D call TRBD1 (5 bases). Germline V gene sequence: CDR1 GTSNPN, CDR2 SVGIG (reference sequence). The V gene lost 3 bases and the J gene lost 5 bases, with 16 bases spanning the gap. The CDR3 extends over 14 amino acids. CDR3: CAWSGGDFWYGYTF. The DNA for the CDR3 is TGTGCCTGGAGCGGCGGGGACTTTTGGTATGGCTACACCTTC.

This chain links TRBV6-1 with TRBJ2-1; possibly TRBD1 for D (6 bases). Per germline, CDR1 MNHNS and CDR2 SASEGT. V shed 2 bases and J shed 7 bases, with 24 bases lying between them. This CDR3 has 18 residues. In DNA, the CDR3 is TGTGCCAGCAGTGAAAGGTCCGTTCGAGCAGGGGCCATTAATGAGCAGTTCTTC. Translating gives CASSERSVRAGAINEQFF.

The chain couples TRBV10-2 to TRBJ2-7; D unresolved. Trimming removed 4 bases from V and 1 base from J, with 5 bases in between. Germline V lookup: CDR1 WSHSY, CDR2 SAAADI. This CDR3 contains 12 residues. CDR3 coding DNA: TGCGCCAGCAGTGCACAGTCCTACGAGCAGTACTTC. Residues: CASSAQSYEQYF.

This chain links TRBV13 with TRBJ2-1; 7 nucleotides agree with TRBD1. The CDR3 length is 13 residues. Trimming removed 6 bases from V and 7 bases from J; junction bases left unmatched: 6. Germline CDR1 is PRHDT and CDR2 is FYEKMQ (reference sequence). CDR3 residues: CASRTGIFNEQFF. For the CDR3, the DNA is TGTGCCAGCAGGACAGGGATTTTTAATGAGCAGTTCTTC.

The CDR3 here is CASSWGQGLSEQYF. CDR3 nucleotides: TGTGCCAGCAGTTGGGGTCAGGGATTGAGCGAGCAGTACTTC. The chain has TRBV27 and TRBJ2-7; possibly TRBD1 for D (5 bases). The CDR3 consists of 14 residues. Germline CDR1 and CDR2: MNHEY and SMNVEV (reference sequence). The germline V and J ends were trimmed by 4 bases and 6 bases, with 16 bases remaining between them.

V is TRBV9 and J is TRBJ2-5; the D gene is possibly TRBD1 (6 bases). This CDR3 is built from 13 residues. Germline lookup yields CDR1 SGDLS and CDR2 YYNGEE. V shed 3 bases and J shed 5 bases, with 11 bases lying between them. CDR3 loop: CASSEGEWETQYF. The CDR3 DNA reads TGTGCCAGCAGCGAGGGGGAATGGGAGACCCAGTACTTC.

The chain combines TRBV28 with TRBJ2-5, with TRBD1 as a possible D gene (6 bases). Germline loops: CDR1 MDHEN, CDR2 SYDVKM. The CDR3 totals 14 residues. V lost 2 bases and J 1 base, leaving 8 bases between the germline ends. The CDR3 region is CASSLGQSQETQYF. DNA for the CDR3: TGTGCCAGCAGTTTAGGACAGTCCCAAGAGACCCAGTACTTC. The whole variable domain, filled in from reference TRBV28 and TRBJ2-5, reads DVKVTQSSRYLVKRTGEKVFLECVQDMDHENMFWYRQDPGLGLRLIYFSYDVKMKEKGDIPEGYSVSREKKERFSLILESASTNQTSMYLCASSLGQSQETQYFGPGTRLLVL.

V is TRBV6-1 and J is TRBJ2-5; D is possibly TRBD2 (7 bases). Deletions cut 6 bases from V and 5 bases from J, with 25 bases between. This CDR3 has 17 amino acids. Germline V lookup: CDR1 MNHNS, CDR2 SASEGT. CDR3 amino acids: CASSEYGGSQGMETQYF. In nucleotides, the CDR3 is TGTGCCAGCAGCGAATACGGGGGGAGTCAGGGGATGGAGACCCAGTACTTC.

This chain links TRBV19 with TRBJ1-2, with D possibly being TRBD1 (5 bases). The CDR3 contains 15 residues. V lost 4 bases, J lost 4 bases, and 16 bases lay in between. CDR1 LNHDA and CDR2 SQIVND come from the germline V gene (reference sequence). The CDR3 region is CASSNAGEGGYGYTF. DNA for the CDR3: TGTGCCAGTAGTAATGCGGGGGAAGGAGGCTATGGCTACACCTTC.

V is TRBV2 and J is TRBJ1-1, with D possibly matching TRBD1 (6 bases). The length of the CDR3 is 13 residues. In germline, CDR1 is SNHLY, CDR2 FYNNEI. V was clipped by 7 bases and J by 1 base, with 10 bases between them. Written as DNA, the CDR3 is TGTGCCAGCAAGGGACAACGGAACACTGAAGCTTTCTTT. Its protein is CASKGQRNTEAFF.

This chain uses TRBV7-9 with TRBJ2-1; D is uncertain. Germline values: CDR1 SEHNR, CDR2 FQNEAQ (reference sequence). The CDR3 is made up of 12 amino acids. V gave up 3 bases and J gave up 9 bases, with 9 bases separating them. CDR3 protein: CASSLEPGEQFF. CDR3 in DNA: TGTGCCAGCAGCTTGGAGCCTGGTGAGCAGTTCTTC.

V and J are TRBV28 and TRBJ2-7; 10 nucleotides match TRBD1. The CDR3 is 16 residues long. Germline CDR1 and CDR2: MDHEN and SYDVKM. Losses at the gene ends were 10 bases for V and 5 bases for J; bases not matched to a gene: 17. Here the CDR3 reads CATASVTGTGENEQYF. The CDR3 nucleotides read TGTGCCACCGCTTCTGTGACCGGGACAGGGGAGAACGAGCAGTACTTC.

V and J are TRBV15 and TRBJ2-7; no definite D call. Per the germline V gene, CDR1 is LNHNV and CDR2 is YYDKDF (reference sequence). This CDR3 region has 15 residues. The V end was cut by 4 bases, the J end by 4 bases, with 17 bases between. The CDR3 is CATSTGSDGSYEQYF. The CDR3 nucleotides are TGTGCCACCAGCACGGGTAGTGACGGATCATACGAGCAGTACTTC.